Listed below are T cell receptor beta chains from one sample, sequenced in a study of shared T cell receptors in the human thymus. Profiling relied on immunoSEQ multiplex PCR, and the TCRdb table lists in-frame clones only, not all of them. The data contain 700,000 or so clones, 70% to 90% of them singletons. This sample also appeared in a second study, on human thymus T cells.

The source material was thymocytes. All receptors come from a girl under two years old with a congenital heart defect. CDR3s include the opening cysteine and the closing phenylalanine or tryptophan. Each record gives: J gene, V gene, D gene, clone size, CDR3 DNA, CDR3 protein. D genes are given only for firm matches. Clone size is stated in some rows and not others, as once, few, many or a class when expanded.

>TRBJ2-2|TRBV5-1|NA|NA
TGCGCCAGCAGCTTCACCGGGACTGAACACGGGGAGCTGTTTTTT
CASSFTGTEHGELFF
>TRBJ2-1|TRBV7-6|NA|few
TGTGCCAGCGCGGTGTCGGGGAGGCGATTTTATACAAGGGAGCAGTTCTTC
CASAVSGRRFYTREQFF
>TRBJ1-2|TRBV9|NA|once
TGTGCCAGCAGCGTAGATTTGGGCGATGGCTACACCTTC
CASSVDLGDGYTF
>TRBJ2-6|TRBV27|TRBD2|NA
TGTGCCAGCAGTTCTTGGACCGATTGGGGCCGGGGGGGCACTGGGGCCAACGTCCTGACTTTC
CASSSWTDWGRGGTGANVLTF
>TRBJ2-1|TRBV5-4|TRBD1|NA
TGTGCCAGCAGCTTAACATGGGACAGCGTGTACCGCAATGAGCAGTTCTTC
CASSLTWDSVYRNEQFF
>TRBJ1-1|TRBV19|NA|once
TGTGCCAGTAGTATAGCTTTGGCCGTTATTCGCTTT
CASSIALAVIRF
>TRBJ1-5|TRBV6-1|NA|NA
TGTGCCAGCAGTGGAGGACAGAAAGGGAAGGGCAATCAGCCCCAGCATTTT
CASSGGQKGKGNQPQHF
>TRBJ2-6|TRBV4-3|NA|few
TGCGCCAGCAGCCAACTATTCCTGGACACTTTCTCTGGGGCCAACGTCCTGACTTTC
CASSQLFLDTFSGANVLTF
>TRBJ1-1|TRBV6-1|TRBD1|once
TGTGCCAGCAGCGACAGGGCCAGTCGCACTGAAGCTTTCTTT
CASSDRASRTEAFF
>TRBJ2-4|TRBV15|TRBD2|few
TGTGCCACCAGCAGACCCAGGGGGTTTAGCGGGGGGGGGCAGGGCAAAAACATTCAGTACTTC
CATSRPRGFSGGGQGKNIQYF
>TRBJ1-5|TRBV28|NA|NA
TGTGCCAGCACCGGCGCACGGACAGCCATTAGTCAGCCCCAGCATTTT
CASTGARTAISQPQHF
>TRBJ1-1|TRBV7-8|NA|NA
TGTGCCAGCAGCTTAGGAGGGGGAATGAACACTGAAGCTTTCTTT
CASSLGGGMNTEAFF
>TRBJ2-5|TRBV10-3|NA|once
TGTGCCATCAGGGGCGACAGAGAGCAAGAGACCCAGTACTTC
CAIRGDREQETQYF
>TRBJ2-2|TRBV19|NA|NA
TGTGCCAGTAGTCAAACAGGGCCCCCCGGGGAGCTGTTTTTT
CASSQTGPPGELFF